This TCR beta chain was identified during a study of glioma-infiltrating T cells after dendritic cell vaccination. About the research overall: Three intradermal dendritic cell vaccine injections were given every two weeks.

None of the glioblastoma patients had an isocitrate dehydrogenase mutation. TCRdb's table, derived via immunoSEQ multiplex PCR, lists solely in-frame clones and lacks some. The repertoire consists of tens of thousands of clones, with about 87% occurring once and the leading ten covering 3.2%. This CDR3 comprises 14 residues. J lost 5 bases, V lost 8 bases, and 8 bases had no gene match. Germline V gives CDR1 MNHNY, CDR2 SVGAGI (reference sequence). The V call is TRBV6-6, the J call TRBJ2-3, with TRBD2 identical over 9 bases. The input for sequencing was blood, taken before dendritic cell vaccination. This TCR came from a human donor with glioblastoma. CDR3 amino acids: CASGGGGRGDTQYF. The CDR3 DNA reads TGTGCCAGCGGCGGGGGGGGCCGGGGAGATACGCAGTATTTT.